The 9 T cell receptor beta chains below all came from one sample that was sequenced in a study of cytomegalovirus exposure and HLA in healthy donors. The PCR used 60 Vbeta and 13 Jbeta primers. Generated by immunoSEQ multiplex PCR, the TCRdb table keeps only in-frame clones and is missing some. The sample yields 100,000 or so clones, around 80% seen once. Sequencing was carried out using PBMCs. These receptors came from a man between 25 and 39 years old in good health and CMV-seropositive.

Only one count was recorded for this clone. The chain's CDR3 is CASSKAPGLHVAFF. The CDR3 nucleotides read TGTGCCAGCAGCAAAGCGCCGGGACTCCACGTCGCTTTCTTT. This chain joins TRBV21-1 and TRBJ1-1. TRBV21-1 is assigned pseudogene status. This CDR3 has 14 amino acids.

The chain is built from TRBV19 and TRBJ2-4, with D hard to call. CDR3 length: 14 amino acids. Trimming shortened V by 4 bases and J by 1 base, and 8 bases separated the two germline ends. Germline lookup yields CDR1 LNHDA and CDR2 SQIVND (reference sequence). This chain's CDR3 is CASSKDPAKNIQYF. CDR3 DNA sequence: TGTGCCAGTAGTAAAGACCCTGCCAAAAACATTCAGTACTTC.

The V and J genes are TRBV7-3 and TRBJ2-2; D uncertain. Germline CDR1 and CDR2: SGHTA and FQGTGA. V was trimmed by 5 bases and J by 3 bases, leaving 7 bases between them. This CDR3 is 13 amino acids long. The CDR3, as DNA: TGTGCCAGCAGCCCTAGAGACACCGGGGAGCTGTTTTTT. This codes for CASSPRDTGELFF.

The chain employs TRBV7-9 and TRBJ2-5; 8 bases align to TRBD2. This CDR3 is 16 amino acids long. V dropped 5 bases and J dropped 4; count of bases not matched to a gene: 12. Looked up from germline, CDR1 is SEHNR and CDR2 is FQNEAQ (reference sequence). The CDR3 loop reads CASSPPIAGWGETQYF. CDR3 coding DNA: TGTGCCAGCAGCCCACCCATAGCGGGATGGGGAGAGACCCAGTACTTC. The complete variable domain, with remaining parts taken from reference TRBV7-9 and TRBJ2-5, reads DTGVSQNPRHKITKRGQNVTFRCDPISEHNRLYWYRQTLGQGPEFLTYFQNEAQLEKSRLLSDRFSAERPKGSFSTLEIQRTEQGDSAMYLCASSPPIAGWGETQYFGPGTRLLVL.

In DNA form, the CDR3 reads TGTGCCAGCAGTGAATACTACAGGGGGGACGAGCAGTACTTC. Translating gives CASSEYYRGDEQYF. J is TRBJ2-7 and V is TRBV25-1; 8 bases line up with TRBD1. The CDR3 contains 14 residues. The V and J ends lost 0 bases and 5 bases, in that order; junction bases with no gene match: 3. Germline loops: CDR1 MGHDK, CDR2 SYGVNS.

The gene calls are TRBV29-1 and TRBJ1-2; 10 bases agree with TRBD1. This CDR3 comprises 12 residues. Looked up from germline, CDR1 is SQVTM and CDR2 is ANQGSEA. V lost 7 bases and J lost 6; bases outside the gene matches: 5. For the CDR3, the DNA is TGCAGCGCCGCCGGGACAGGGGATGGCTACACCTTC. This encodes CSAAGTGDGYTF.

The DNA for the CDR3 is TGTGCCAGCAGCCAGGGGGACCGATCTATGAACACTGAAGCTTTCTTT. Its translation is CASSQGDRSMNTEAFF. This chain connects TRBV7-9 to TRBJ1-1; 7 positions agree with TRBD1. Losses at the gene ends were 5 bases for V and 0 bases for J; bases not matched to a gene: 9. CDR1 and CDR2 from the germline V gene are SEHNR and FQNEAQ (reference sequence). CDR3 length: 16 amino acids.

The rearrangement joins TRBV6-1 to TRBJ2-7; 8 bases are shared with TRBD1. This CDR3 is 14 amino acids long. V shed 6 bases, J shed 1 base, and the junction held 5 bases outside the gene matches. The V gene's germline CDR1 is MNHNS and CDR2 SASEGT. The chain's CDR3 is CASSMDRVSYEQYF. CDR3 nucleotides: TGTGCCAGCAGCATGGACAGGGTGTCCTACGAGCAGTACTTC.

V is TRBV4-3 and J is TRBJ2-7, with 7 bases matching TRBD2. V trimming: 0 bases; J trimming: 2 bases; junction bases outside the gene matches: 10. CDR3 length equals 17 residues. Germline CDR1 is LGHNA and CDR2 is YSLEER. The CDR3: CASSQDSVRGGTYEQYF. The CDR3 DNA is TGCGCCAGCAGCCAAGATTCAGTTCGGGGAGGGACCTACGAGCAGTACTTC.